The 4 T cell receptor beta chains in this list originate from one sample, sequenced in a study of blood T cell repertoires in COVID-19. The data were produced by immunoSEQ multiplex PCR, yet TCRdb's version contains in-frame clones alone and is incomplete. The top ten hold about 31% of the sample, which has fewer than 50,000 clones, roughly 88% seen once. The sample was peripheral blood. These receptors were taken from an elderly woman with acute or convalescent COVID-19.

The rearrangement joins TRBV18 to TRBJ1-6; 11 nucleotides align to TRBD1. Per germline, CDR1 KGHSH and CDR2 LQKENI. The CDR3 consists of 15 residues. With V trimmed by 6 bases and J by 6 bases, 4 bases remained unmatched. The CDR3 nucleotides read TGTGCCAGCTCGCCCGGGACAGGGGGTAATTCACCCCTCCACTTT. This gives the protein CASSPGTGGNSPLHF.

The chain is built from TRBV2 and TRBJ1-5; D might be TRBD1 (5 bases). Trimming took 4 bases from V and 1 from J, leaving 8 bases between them. This CDR3 is 14 amino acids long. Germline assignment: CDR1 SNHLY and CDR2 FYNNEI. The CDR3 reads CASSGEGSNQPQHF. CDR3 DNA sequence: TGTGCCAGCAGTGGGGAGGGGAGCAATCAGCCCCAGCATTTT.

The chain is built from TRBV25-1 and TRBJ1-4; maybe TRBD1 (5 bases). Germline V gene sequence: CDR1 MGHDK, CDR2 SYGVNS. This CDR3 spans 14 amino acids. Trimming pared 6 bases from V and 8 bases from J, leaving 16 bases between. Here the CDR3 DNA reads TGTGCCAGCAGCCTCGGACCACGGGGGGAAAAACTGTTTTTT. Residues: CASSLGPRGEKLFF.

This clone turned up a few times. The genes are TRBV4-1 and TRBJ2-5; 8 bases agree with TRBD1. The CDR3 is made up of 16 amino acids. The V segment lost 4 bases and the J segment 1 base; nucleotides outside the gene matches: 8. Germline-derived CDR1 and CDR2 are MGHRA and YSYEKL. The CDR3 loop reads CASSRGDRGSQETQYF. The CDR3 DNA sequence: TGCGCCAGCAGCCGAGGCGACAGGGGCAGCCAAGAGACCCAGTACTTC.